These 26 T cell receptor beta chains were sequenced from one sample in a study of radiotherapy plus CTLA-4 blockade in lung cancer. Sequencing used immunoSEQ multiplex PCR; TCRdb keeps in-frame clones, though not all of them. The sample has 100,000 or so clones; roughly 80% are singletons. The sample in question was peripheral blood, obtained from a patient treated with radiotherapy plus ipilimumab. Every receptor here comes from a human donor with non-small cell lung cancer that progressed on radiotherapy plus ipilimumab.

The chain is built from TRBV19 and TRBJ1-4, with D perhaps matching TRBD1 (6 bases). This CDR3 has 14 residues. Trimming cost V 9 bases and J 0 bases, with 11 bases left between them. Germline V gives CDR1 LNHDA, CDR2 SQIVND (reference sequence). In DNA, the CDR3 is TGTGCCAGCGGACAGCTTGCAACTAATGAAAAACTGTTTTTT. Residues: CASGQLATNEKLFF. Drawing the rest from reference TRBV19 and TRBJ1-4, the complete variable domain is DGGITQSPKYLFRKEGQNVTLSCEQNLNHDAMYWYRQDPGQGLRLIYYSQIVNDFQKGDIAEGYSVSREKKESFPLTVTSAQKNPTAFYLCASGQLATNEKLFFGSGTQLSVL.

The chain links TRBV6-5 to TRBJ1-6; D gene ambiguous. The CDR3 has 14 amino acids. The ends were cut back, 8 bases at V and 11 bases at J, with 19 bases in the middle. CDR1 MNHEY and CDR2 SVGAGI come from the germline V gene. The CDR3 nucleotides are TGTGCCAGCTTCCCGACCCCCGCATTTCCACCCCTCCACTTT. Its translation: CASFPTPAFPPLHF.

The chain joins TRBV5-4 to TRBJ2-3; D remains unclear. This CDR3 has 15 amino acids. Trimming pared 4 bases from V and 4 bases from J, leaving 16 bases between. Germline CDR1 reads SGHNT; CDR2 reads YYREEE (reference sequence). CDR3 coding DNA: TGTGCCAGCAGCAACGGCCCCGAGCTATCAGATACGCAGTATTTT. Protein product: CASSNGPELSDTQYF. The full variable domain, rest sourced from reference TRBV5-4 and TRBJ2-3, is ETGVTQSPTHLIKTRGQQVTLRCSSQSGHNTVSWYQQALGQGPQFIFQYYREEENGRGNFPPRFSGLQFPNYSSELNVNALELDDSALYLCASSNGPELSDTQYFGPGTRLTVL.

The chain recombines TRBV27 with TRBJ2-1; 9 nucleotides line up with TRBD1. CDR1 and CDR2 (germline): MNHEY, SMNVEV (reference sequence). Losses at the gene ends were 3 bases for V and 6 bases for J; bases not matched to a gene: 6. The CDR3 is made up of 15 amino acids. CDR3 sequence reads: CASSFVLTGGNEQFF. Written as DNA, the CDR3 is TGTGCCAGCAGTTTCGTATTGACAGGGGGCAATGAGCAGTTCTTC.

CDR3: CAWSVNLHNEQFF. In nucleotides, the CDR3 is TGTGCCTGGAGTGTAAACCTGCACAATGAGCAGTTCTTC. The chain employs TRBV30 and TRBJ2-1; no firm D call. CDR1 and CDR2 (germline): GTSNPN, SVGIG (reference sequence). The germline V and J ends were trimmed by 0 bases and 5 bases, with 8 bases remaining between them. This CDR3 is 13 amino acids long.

The gene calls are TRBV5-6 and TRBJ2-7, with 8 bases matching TRBD1. In germline, CDR1 is SGHDT, CDR2 YYEEEE. This CDR3 is 13 amino acids long. With 6 bases clipped from V and 2 bases from J, the junction kept 4 bases outside the gene matches. The CDR3 loop is CASNLQGAYEQYF. CDR3 sequence (DNA): TGTGCCAGCAACCTACAGGGGGCCTACGAGCAGTACTTC.

The chain carries TRBV2 and TRBJ2-7; no firm D call. Between the trimmed V and J ends, which lost 4 bases and 2 bases, there was a span of 12 bases. CDR3 size: 14 residues. CDR1 and CDR2 from the germline V gene are SNHLY and FYNNEI. For the CDR3, the DNA is TGTGCCAGCAGTGCGAATCCTGGAACCTACGAGCAGTACGTC. Its translation: CASSANPGTYEQYV.

The J gene is TRBJ2-2, the V gene TRBV5-1; D gene unclear. The CDR3 extends over 12 amino acids. V lost 9 bases and J 1 base, leaving 7 bases between the germline ends. Germline V gives CDR1 SGHRS, CDR2 YFSETQ. Here the CDR3 reads CAIALNTGELFF. The CDR3 nucleotides are TGCGCCATCGCCCTGAACACCGGGGAGCTGTTTTTT. Filled out from reference TRBV5-1 and TRBJ2-2, the complete variable domain reads KAGVTQTPRYLIKTRGQQVTLSCSPISGHRSVSWYQQTPGQGLQFLFEYFSETQRNKGNFPGRFSGRQFSNSRSEMNVSTLELGDSALYLCAIALNTGELFFGEGSRLTVL.

The chain links TRBV11-2 to TRBJ2-5; TRBD1 matches 10 bases. CDR3 length: 15 residues. V lost 3 bases and J lost 5; bases outside the gene matches: 6. Germline lookup yields CDR1 SGHAT and CDR2 FQNNGV. The CDR3 coding sequence is TGTGCCAGCAGCTTCCGGGACAGGGGTTATGAGACCCAGTACTTC. Translating it yields CASSFRDRGYETQYF. Full variable domain (remainder filled in from reference TRBV11-2 and TRBJ2-5): EAGVAQSPRYKIIEKRQSVAFWCNPISGHATLYWYQQILGQGPKLLIQFQNNGVVDDSQLPKDRFSAERLKGVDSTLKIQPAKLEDSAVYLCASSFRDRGYETQYFGPGTRLLVL.

The V call is TRBV28, the J call TRBJ1-5; a possible D gene is TRBD1 (5 bases). Looked up from germline, CDR1 is MDHEN and CDR2 is SYDVKM. V lost 8 bases and J 2 bases, leaving 16 bases between the germline ends. This CDR3 comprises 15 residues. In DNA form, the CDR3 reads TGTGCCAGCGACAGCCCCGGATATGGCAATCAGCCCCAGCATTTT. It codes for CASDSPGYGNQPQHF.

To note about this clone: The junction differs from germline at one of its ends, possibly a read error. The gene calls are TRBV5-1 and TRBJ1-2; D remains unclear. The germline gives CDR1 SGHRS, CDR2 YFSETQ. CDR3 size: 17 residues. The CDR3 DNA reads as TGCGCCAGCAGCTTGGTCGTGTCGGCACAAGACCCCTATCGCTACACCTTC. It is translated as CASSLVVSAQDPYRYTF.

The chain recombines TRBV5-1 with TRBJ2-3; no clear D gene. CDR1 is SGHRS and CDR2 is YFSETQ in the germline V gene. The CDR3 consists of 17 residues. Trimming removed 4 bases from V and 4 bases from J, with 22 bases in between. The CDR3 sequence: CASSPRLARRSPDTQYF. In nucleotides, the CDR3 is TGCGCCAGCAGCCCCCGGTTGGCCCGTAGGTCCCCAGATACGCAGTATTTT.

The rearrangement links TRBV9 to TRBJ2-1, with TRBD2 identical over 9 bases. The CDR3 spans 17 residues. The J segment lost 8 bases and the V segment lost 3 bases, leaving 15 bases of the junction unmatched. The germline V gene has CDR1 SGDLS and CDR2 YYNGEE. The CDR3 DNA reads as TGTGCCAGCAGCGCCCCACCCTATAGCGGGAGCTGGGATGAGCAGTTCTTC. Protein product: CASSAPPYSGSWDEQFF.

This chain links TRBV2 with TRBJ2-1, with D maybe TRBD2 (5 bases). Germline V gives CDR1 SNHLY, CDR2 FYNNEI. Deletions cut 4 bases from V and 0 bases from J, with 13 bases between. This CDR3 has 16 residues. CDR3 region: CASSVPSMSSYNEQFF. The CDR3 DNA is TGTGCCAGCAGTGTCCCTAGCATGAGCTCCTACAATGAGCAGTTCTTC. Using reference TRBV2 and TRBJ2-1 for the parts outside the CDR3, the full variable domain is EPEVTQTPSHQVTQMGQEVILRCVPISNHLYFYWYRQILGQKVEFLVSFYNNEISEKSEIFDDQFSVERPDGSNFTLKIRSTKLEDSAMYFCASSVPSMSSYNEQFFGPGTRLTVL.

This CDR3 is CASSLDRGGHNEQFF. The DNA of the CDR3 is TGTGCCAGCAGCTTGGACAGGGGTGGGCACAATGAGCAGTTCTTC. The V and J genes are TRBV5-4 and TRBJ2-1; 7 positions agree with TRBD1. With V trimmed by 0 bases and J by 5 bases, 5 bases remained unmatched. CDR1 and CDR2 (germline): SGHNT, YYREEE (reference sequence). The CDR3 covers 15 residues.

The genes are TRBV28 and TRBJ2-7; D remains unclear. Germline-derived CDR1 and CDR2 are MDHEN and SYDVKM. Between the trimmed V and J ends, which lost 3 bases and 2 bases, there was a span of 11 bases. CDR3 length equals 14 residues. The CDR3 is CASSFGRRPYEQYF. The CDR3 bases are TGTGCCAGCAGTTTCGGGCGGCGACCCTACGAGCAGTACTTC.

A few counts support this clone. It may be a read error: a sequence one base away is much more abundant. The rearrangement uses TRBV7-6 and TRBJ2-7, with 8 bases identical to TRBD2. This CDR3 is 17 amino acids long. J lost 3 bases, V lost 3 bases, and 13 bases had no gene match. In germline, CDR1 is SGHVS, CDR2 FNYEAQ. Here the CDR3 reads CASSFAGGWGGYYEQYF. CDR3 coding DNA: TGTGCCAGCAGCTTTGCGGGGGGTTGGGGCGGGTACTACGAGCAGTACTTC.

This clone was picked up a small number of times. The gene calls are TRBV9 and TRBJ1-4; 7 bases line up with TRBD1. Germline V lookup: CDR1 SGDLS, CDR2 YYNGEE. The CDR3 has 14 residues. The V and J ends lost 3 bases and 7 bases, in that order; junction bases with no gene match: 6. As DNA, the CDR3 is TGTGCCAGCAGCGGCGGGACAGAGGGTGAAAAACTGTTTTTT. Its translation: CASSGGTEGEKLFF. Supplemented by reference TRBV9 and TRBJ1-4, the full variable domain reads DSGVTQTPKHLITATGQRVTLRCSPRSGDLSVYWYQQSLDQGLQFLIQYYNGEERAKGNILERFSAQQFPDLHSELNLSSLELGDSALYFCASSGGTEGEKLFFGSGTQLSVL.

The sample holds a few counts of this clone. The chain combines TRBV19 with TRBJ1-4; tentative D call: TRBD1 (6 bases). CDR1 and CDR2 (germline): LNHDA, SQIVND (reference sequence). The CDR3 is 15 amino acids. V dropped 5 bases and J dropped 7 bases, with 17 bases sitting between them. The DNA for the CDR3 is TGTGCCAGTAGTGCCCCGGGAAGCAGGGGTGAAAAACTGTTTTTT. It translates to CASSAPGSRGEKLFF.

The rearrangement links TRBV19 to TRBJ1-5, with D unresolved. From germline, CDR1 is LNHDA and CDR2 SQIVND (reference sequence). The CDR3 is 14 residues long. Trimming shortened V by 6 bases and J by 10 bases, and 19 bases separated the two germline ends. CDR3 protein: CASSPERSRSPQHF. The CDR3 DNA is TGTGCCAGTAGCCCCGAGAGGTCACGATCTCCCCAGCATTTT.

V is TRBV28 and J is TRBJ1-5; D perhaps matches TRBD1 (5 bases). Trimming left V 3 bases short and J 6 bases short, with 12 bases between. CDR1 and CDR2 (germline): MDHEN, SYDVKM. This CDR3 has 14 residues. In DNA form, the CDR3 reads TGTGCCAGCAGTTTTATTCAGGGAGGTCAGCCCCAGCATTTT. This sequence encodes CASSFIQGGQPQHF. Using reference TRBV28 and TRBJ1-5 for the parts outside the CDR3, the full variable domain is DVKVTQSSRYLVKRTGEKVFLECVQDMDHENMFWYRQDPGLGLRLIYFSYDVKMKEKGDIPEGYSVSREKKERFSLILESASTNQTSMYLCASSFIQGGQPQHFGDGTRLSIL.

This chain connects TRBV5-4 to TRBJ2-5; D uncertain. The CDR3 contains 14 residues. Germline V gene sequence: CDR1 SGHNT, CDR2 YYREEE (reference sequence). The V and J ends lost 0 bases and 4 bases respectively, with 10 bases between them. DNA for the CDR3: TGTGCCAGCAGCTTGGCGGAGAGGTCAGAGACCCAGTACTTC. It is translated as CASSLAERSETQYF.

The chain links TRBV5-4 to TRBJ2-7, with TRBD2 as a possible D gene (6 bases). Between the trimmed V and J ends, which lost 2 bases and 3 bases, there was a span of 18 bases. Germline V gives CDR1 SGHNT, CDR2 YYREEE (reference sequence). The CDR3 runs to 16 residues. The chain's CDR3 is CASSFGGRPSNYEQYF. The CDR3 nucleotides read TGTGCCAGCAGCTTCGGTGGGAGGCCTTCCAACTACGAGCAGTACTTC.

The J gene is TRBJ1-2, the V gene TRBV28; 7 bases agree with TRBD1. After removal of 7 bases from V and 8 bases from J, the junction contained 7 bases not matched to a gene. Germline V CDR1 and CDR2: MDHEN, SYDVKM. The CDR3 length is 12 residues. The CDR3 DNA is TGTGCCAGCACTGACAGGGCTATCGGCTACACCTTC. Protein: CASTDRAIGYTF.

As DNA, the CDR3 is TGTGCCAGCAGTGAAGTACCGGGACTAGCGGGGTCCAATGAGCAGTTCTTC. It translates to CASSEVPGLAGSNEQFF. The V call is TRBV6-1, the J call TRBJ2-1; 13 nucleotides align to TRBD2. This CDR3 has 17 residues. Trimming removed 1 base from V and 6 bases from J; junction bases left unmatched: 6. CDR1 MNHNS and CDR2 SASEGT come from the germline V gene.

V gene TRBV5-4 combines with J gene TRBJ1-4; D possibly corresponds to TRBD1 (6 bases). The V gene lost 0 bases and the J gene lost 8 bases, with 14 bases spanning the gap. The CDR3 length is 15 residues. CDR1 is SGHNT, CDR2 YYREEE, per germline (reference sequence). CDR3 amino acids: CASSLDHRAGEKLFF. For the CDR3, the DNA is TGTGCCAGCAGCTTGGATCACAGGGCAGGAGAAAAACTGTTTTTT.